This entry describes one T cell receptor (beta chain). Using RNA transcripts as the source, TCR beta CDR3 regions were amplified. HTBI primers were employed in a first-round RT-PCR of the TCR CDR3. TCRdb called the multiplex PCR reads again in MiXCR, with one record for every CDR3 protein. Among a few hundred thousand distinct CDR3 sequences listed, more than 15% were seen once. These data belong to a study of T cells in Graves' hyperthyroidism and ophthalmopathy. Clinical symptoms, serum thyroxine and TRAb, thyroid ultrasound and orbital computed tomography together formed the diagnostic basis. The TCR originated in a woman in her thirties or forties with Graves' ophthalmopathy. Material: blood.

The CDR3 sequence is CASSLATGGLPQHF. The CDR3 DNA is TGTGCCAGCAGCTTGGCGACAGGGGGTCTGCCCCAGCATTTT. J is TRBJ1-5 and V is TRBV6-1; the match to TRBD1 covers 9 bases. Trimming removed 6 bases from V and 9 bases from J; junction bases left unmatched: 9. This CDR3 contains 14 residues. CDR1 is MNHNS and CDR2 is SASEGT in the germline V gene.